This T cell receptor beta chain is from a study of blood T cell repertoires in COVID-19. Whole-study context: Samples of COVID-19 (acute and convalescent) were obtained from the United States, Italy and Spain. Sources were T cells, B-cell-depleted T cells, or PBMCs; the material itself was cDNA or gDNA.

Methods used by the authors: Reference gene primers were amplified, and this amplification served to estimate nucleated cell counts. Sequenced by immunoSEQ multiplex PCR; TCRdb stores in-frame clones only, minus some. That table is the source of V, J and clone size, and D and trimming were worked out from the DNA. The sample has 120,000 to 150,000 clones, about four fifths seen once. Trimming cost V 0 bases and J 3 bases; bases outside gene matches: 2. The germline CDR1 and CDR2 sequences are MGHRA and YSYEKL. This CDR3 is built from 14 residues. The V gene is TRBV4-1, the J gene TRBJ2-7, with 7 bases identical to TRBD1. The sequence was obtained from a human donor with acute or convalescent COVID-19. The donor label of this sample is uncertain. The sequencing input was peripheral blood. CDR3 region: CASSQEGDSYEQYV. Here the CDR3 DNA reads TGCGCCAGCAGCCAAGAAGGGGACAGCTACGAGCAGTACGTC.